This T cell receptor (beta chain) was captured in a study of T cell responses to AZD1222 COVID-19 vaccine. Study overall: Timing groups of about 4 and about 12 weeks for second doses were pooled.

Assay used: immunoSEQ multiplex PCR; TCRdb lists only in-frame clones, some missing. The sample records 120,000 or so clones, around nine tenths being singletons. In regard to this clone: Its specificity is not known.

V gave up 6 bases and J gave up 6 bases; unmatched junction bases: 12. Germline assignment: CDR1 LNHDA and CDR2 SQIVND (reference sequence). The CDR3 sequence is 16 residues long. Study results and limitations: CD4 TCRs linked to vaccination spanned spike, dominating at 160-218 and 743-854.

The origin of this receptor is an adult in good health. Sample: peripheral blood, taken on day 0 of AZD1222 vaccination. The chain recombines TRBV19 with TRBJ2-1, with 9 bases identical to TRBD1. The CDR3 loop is CASSLSGTGTPNEQFF. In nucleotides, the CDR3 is TGTGCCAGTAGCCTCTCCGGGACAGGGACACCCAATGAGCAGTTCTTC.